This record concerns one T cell receptor beta chain sequence. This sample is drawn from a study of technical replicates of blood from several donors. Assay: immunoSEQ multiplex PCR; the TCRdb copy retains only in-frame clones and omits some. The profile shows tens of thousands of clones, approximately 92% of them singletons. With 0 bases removed from V and 6 bases from J, the gap between germline ends came to 13 bases. This CDR3 is 14 amino acids long. The germline gives CDR1 GTSNPN, CDR2 SVGIG (reference sequence). The receptor was derived from a human donor in good health. Some clones in this sample may be carry-over from other donors' samples. Source material: T cells isolated from PBMCs. This chain joins TRBV30 and TRBJ2-3; the D gene is possibly TRBD2 (6 bases). CDR3 sequence: CAWSVQGLSDTQYF. CDR3 in DNA: TGTGCCTGGAGTGTACAAGGACTATCCGATACGCAGTATTTT.